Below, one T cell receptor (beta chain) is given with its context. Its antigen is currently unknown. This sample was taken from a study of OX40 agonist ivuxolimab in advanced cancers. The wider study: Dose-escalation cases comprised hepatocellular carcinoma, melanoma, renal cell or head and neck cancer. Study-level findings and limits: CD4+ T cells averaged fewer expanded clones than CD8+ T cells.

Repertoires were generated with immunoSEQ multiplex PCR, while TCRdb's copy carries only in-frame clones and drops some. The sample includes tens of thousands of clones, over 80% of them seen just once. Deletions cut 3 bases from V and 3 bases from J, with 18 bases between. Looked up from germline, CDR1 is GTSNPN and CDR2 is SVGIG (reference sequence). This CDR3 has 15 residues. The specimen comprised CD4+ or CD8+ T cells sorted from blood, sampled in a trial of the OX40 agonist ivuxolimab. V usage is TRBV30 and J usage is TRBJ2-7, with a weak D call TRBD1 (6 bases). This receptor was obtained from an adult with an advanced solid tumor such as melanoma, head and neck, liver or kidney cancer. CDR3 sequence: CAWSPGTIQIYEQYF. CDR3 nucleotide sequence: TGTGCCTGGAGCCCCGGGACAATTCAAATCTACGAGCAGTACTTC.